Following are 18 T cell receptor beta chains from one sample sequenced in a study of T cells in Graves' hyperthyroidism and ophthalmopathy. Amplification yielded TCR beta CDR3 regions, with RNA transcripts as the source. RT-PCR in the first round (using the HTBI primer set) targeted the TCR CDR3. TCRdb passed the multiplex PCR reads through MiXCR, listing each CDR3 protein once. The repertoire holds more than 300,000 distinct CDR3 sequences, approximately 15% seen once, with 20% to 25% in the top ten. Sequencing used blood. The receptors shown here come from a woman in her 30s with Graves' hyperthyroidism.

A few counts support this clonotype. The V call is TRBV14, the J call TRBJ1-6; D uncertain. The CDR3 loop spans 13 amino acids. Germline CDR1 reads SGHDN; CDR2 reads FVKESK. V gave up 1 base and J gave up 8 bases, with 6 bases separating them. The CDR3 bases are TGTGCCAGCAGCCAAGTTACCGATTCACCCCTCCACTTT. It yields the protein CASSQVTDSPLHF.

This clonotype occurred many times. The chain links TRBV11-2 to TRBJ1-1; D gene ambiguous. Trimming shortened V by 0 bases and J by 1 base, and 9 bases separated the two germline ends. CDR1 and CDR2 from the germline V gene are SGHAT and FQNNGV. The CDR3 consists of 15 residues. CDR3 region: CASSLDGRENTEAFF. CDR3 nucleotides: TGTGCCAGCAGCTTAGATGGTAGGGAGAACACTGAAGCTTTCTTT.

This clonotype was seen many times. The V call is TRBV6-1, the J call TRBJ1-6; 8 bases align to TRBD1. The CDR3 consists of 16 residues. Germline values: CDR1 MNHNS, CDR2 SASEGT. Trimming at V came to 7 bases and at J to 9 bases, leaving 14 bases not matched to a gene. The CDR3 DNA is TGTGCCAGCAACCCGAGGTGGGCAGGGGGCTTTTCACCCCTCCACTTT. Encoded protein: CASNPRWAGGFSPLHF.

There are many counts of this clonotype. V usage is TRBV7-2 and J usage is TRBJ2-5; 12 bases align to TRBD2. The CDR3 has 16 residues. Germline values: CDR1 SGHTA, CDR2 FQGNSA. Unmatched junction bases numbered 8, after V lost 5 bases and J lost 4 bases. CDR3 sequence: CASSGWTSGMLETQYF. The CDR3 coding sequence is TGTGCCAGCAGCGGATGGACTAGCGGGATGTTAGAGACCCAGTACTTC.

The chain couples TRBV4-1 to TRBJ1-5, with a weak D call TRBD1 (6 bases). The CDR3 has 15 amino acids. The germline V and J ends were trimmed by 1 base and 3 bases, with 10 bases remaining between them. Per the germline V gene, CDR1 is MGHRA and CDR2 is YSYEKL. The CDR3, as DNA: TGCGCCAGCAGCCAAGTGGCAGGGGCCAATCAGCCCCAGCATTTT. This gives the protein CASSQVAGANQPQHF.

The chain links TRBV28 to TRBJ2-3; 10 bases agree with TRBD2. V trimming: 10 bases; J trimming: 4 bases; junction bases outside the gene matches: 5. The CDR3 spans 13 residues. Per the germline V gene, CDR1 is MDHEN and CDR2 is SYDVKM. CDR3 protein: CANLAGVADTQYF. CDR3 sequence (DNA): TGTGCCAACCTAGCGGGAGTTGCAGATACGCAGTATTTT.

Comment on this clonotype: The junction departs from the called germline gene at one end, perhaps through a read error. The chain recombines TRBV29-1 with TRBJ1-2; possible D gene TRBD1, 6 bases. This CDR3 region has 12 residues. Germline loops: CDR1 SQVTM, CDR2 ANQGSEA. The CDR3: CSGETGNYGYTF. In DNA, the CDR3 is TGCAGCGGTGAAACAGGGAACTATGGCTACACCTTC.

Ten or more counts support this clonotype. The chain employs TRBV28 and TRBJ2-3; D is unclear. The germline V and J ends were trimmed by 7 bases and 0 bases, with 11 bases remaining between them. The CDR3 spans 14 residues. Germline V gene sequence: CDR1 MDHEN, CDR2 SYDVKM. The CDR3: CASTLPDSTDTQYF. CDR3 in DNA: TGTGCCAGCACCCTACCGGACAGCACAGATACGCAGTATTTT. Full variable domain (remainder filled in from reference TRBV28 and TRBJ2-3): DVKVTQSSRYLVKRTGEKVFLECVQDMDHENMFWYRQDPGLGLRLIYFSYDVKMKEKGDIPEGYSVSREKKERFSLILESASTNQTSMYLCASTLPDSTDTQYFGPGTRLTVL.

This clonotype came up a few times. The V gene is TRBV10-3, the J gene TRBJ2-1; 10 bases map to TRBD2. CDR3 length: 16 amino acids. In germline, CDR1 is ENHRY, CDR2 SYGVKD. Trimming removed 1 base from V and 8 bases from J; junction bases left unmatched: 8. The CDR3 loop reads CAISELLAGSQDEQFF. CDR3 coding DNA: TGTGCCATCAGTGAGTTACTAGCGGGATCGCAAGATGAGCAGTTCTTC.

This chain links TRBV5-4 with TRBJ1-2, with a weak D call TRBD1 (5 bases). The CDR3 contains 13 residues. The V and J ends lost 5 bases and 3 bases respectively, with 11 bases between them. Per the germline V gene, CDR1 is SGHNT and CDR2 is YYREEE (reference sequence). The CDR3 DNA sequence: TGTGCCAGCAGGGGTGAGGGGCACTATGGCTACACCTTC. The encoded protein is CASRGEGHYGYTF.

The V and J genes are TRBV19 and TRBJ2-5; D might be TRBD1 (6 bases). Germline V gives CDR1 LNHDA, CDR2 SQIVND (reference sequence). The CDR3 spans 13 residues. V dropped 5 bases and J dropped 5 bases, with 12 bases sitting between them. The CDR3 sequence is CASSAWDTETQYF. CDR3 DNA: TGTGCCAGTAGTGCCTGGGACACCGAGACCCAGTACTTC.

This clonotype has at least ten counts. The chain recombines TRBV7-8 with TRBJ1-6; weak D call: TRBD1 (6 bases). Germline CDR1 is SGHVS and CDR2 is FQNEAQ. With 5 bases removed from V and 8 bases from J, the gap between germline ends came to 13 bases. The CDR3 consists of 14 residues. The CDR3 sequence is CASSGGAGDSPLHF. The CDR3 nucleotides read TGTGCCAGCAGCGGGGGGGCAGGGGATTCACCCCTCCACTTT.

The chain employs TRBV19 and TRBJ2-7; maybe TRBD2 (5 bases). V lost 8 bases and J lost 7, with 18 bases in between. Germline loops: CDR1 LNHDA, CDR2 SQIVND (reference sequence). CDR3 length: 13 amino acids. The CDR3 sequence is CASSVVGVGEQYF. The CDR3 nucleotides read TGTGCCAGTTCCGTCGTGGGAGTGGGGGAGCAGTACTTC.

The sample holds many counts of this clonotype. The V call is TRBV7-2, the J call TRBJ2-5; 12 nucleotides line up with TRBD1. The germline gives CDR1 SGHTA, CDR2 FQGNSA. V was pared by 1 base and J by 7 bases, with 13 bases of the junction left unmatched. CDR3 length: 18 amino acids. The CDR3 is CASSLGAAGTGGYATQYF. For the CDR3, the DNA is TGTGCCAGCAGCTTAGGTGCTGCCGGGACAGGGGGCTATGCGACCCAGTACTTC.

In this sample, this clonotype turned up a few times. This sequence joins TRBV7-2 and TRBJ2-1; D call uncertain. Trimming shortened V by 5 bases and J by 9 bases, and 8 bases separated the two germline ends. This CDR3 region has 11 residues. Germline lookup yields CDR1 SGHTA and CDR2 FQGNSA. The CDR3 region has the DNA TGTGCCAGCAGCCTAGTGATTGAGCAGTTCTTC. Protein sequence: CASSLVIEQFF.

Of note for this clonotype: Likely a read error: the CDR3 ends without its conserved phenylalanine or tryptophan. The CDR3 protein is CASSFMGVDEQYS. The CDR3 DNA reads as TGCGCCAGCAGCTTCATGGGGGTGGACGAGCAGTACTCC. This rearrangement joins TRBV5-1 to TRBJ2-7, with D perhaps TRBD1 or TRBD2 (5 bases each). V lost 2 bases to trimming and J lost 5 bases, with 11 bases between them. In germline, CDR1 is SGHRS, CDR2 YFSETQ. CDR3 size: 13 residues.

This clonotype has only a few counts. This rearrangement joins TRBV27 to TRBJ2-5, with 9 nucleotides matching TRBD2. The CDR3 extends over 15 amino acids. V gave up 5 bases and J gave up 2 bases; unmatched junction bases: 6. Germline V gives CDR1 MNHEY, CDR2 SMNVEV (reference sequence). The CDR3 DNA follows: TGTGCCAGCAGTGGGACTAGCAGAAGACAAGAGACCCAGTACTTC. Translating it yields CASSGTSRRQETQYF.

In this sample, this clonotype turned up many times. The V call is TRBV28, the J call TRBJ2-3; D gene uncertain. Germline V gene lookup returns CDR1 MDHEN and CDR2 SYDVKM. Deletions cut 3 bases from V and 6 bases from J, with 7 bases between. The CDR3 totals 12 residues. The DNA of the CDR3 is TGTGCCAGCAGTTTTCTGTCTGATACGCAGTATTTT. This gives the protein CASSFLSDTQYF.